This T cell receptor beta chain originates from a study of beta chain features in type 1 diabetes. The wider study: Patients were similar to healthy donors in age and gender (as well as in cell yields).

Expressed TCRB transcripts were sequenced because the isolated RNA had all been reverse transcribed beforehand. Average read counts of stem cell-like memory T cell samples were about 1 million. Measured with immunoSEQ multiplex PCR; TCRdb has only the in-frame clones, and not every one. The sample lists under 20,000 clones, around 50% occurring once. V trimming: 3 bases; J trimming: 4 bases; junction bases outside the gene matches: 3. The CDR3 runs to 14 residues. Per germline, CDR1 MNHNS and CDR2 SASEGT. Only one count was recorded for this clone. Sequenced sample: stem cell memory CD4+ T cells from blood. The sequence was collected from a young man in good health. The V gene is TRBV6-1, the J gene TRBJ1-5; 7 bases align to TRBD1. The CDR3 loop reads CASSDRGFNQPQHF. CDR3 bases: TGTGCCAGCAGTGACAGGGGGTTTAATCAGCCCCAGCATTTT.